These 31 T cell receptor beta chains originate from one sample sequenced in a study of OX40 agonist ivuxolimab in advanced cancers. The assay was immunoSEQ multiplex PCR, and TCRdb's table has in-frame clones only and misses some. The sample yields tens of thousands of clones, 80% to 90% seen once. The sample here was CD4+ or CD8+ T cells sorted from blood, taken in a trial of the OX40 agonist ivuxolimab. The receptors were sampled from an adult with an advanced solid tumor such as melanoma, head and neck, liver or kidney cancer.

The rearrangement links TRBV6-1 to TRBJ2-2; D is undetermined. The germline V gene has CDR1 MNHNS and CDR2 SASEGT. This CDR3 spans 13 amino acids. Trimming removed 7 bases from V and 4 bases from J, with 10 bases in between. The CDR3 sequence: CASIEVLTGELFF. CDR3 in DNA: TGTGCCAGCATTGAGGTACTCACCGGGGAGCTGTTTTTT.

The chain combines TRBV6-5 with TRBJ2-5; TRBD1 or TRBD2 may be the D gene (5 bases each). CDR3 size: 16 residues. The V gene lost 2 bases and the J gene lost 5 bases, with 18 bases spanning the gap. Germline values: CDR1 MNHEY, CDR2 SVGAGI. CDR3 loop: CASSYHQTGRRETQYF. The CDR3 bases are TGTGCCAGCAGTTACCACCAAACGGGGCGGCGGGAGACCCAGTACTTC.

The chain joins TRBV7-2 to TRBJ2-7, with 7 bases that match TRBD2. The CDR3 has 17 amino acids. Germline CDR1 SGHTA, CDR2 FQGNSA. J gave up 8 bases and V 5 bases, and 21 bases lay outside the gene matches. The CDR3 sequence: CASSPHGLGLGGIKQYF. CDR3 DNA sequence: TGTGCCAGCAGCCCCCACGGACTAGGTTTGGGGGGTATCAAGCAGTACTTC.

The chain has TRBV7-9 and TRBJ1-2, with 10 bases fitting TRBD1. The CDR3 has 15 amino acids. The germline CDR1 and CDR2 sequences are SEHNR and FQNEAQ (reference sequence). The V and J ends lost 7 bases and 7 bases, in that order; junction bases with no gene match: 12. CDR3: CASIPKDRGLRGYTF. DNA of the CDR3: TGTGCCAGCATCCCAAAGGACAGGGGGTTGCGTGGCTACACCTTC.

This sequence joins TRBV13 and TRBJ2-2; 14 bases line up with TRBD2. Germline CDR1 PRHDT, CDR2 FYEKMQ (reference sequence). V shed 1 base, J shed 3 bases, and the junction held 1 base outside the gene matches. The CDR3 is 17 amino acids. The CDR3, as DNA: TGTGCCAGCAGCTTAGCGGGACTAGCGGGAGACACCGGGGAGCTGTTTTTT. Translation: CASSLAGLAGDTGELFF.

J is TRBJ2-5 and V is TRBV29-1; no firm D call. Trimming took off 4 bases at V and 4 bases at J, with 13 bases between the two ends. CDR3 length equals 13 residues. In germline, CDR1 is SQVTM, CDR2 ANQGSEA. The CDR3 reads CSVGVGEAETQYF. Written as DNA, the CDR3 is TGCAGCGTTGGGGTAGGAGAGGCAGAGACCCAGTACTTC.

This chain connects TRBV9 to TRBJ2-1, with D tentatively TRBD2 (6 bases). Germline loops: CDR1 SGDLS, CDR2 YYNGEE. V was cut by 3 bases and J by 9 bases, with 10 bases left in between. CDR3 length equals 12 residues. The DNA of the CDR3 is TGTGCCAGCAGCGGGGACTCCCCTGAGCAGTTCTTC. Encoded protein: CASSGDSPEQFF.

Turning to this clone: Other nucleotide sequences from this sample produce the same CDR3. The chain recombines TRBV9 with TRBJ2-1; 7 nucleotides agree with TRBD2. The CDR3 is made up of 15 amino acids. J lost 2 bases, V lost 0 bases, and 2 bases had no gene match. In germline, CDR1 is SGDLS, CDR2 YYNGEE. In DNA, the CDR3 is TGTGCCAGCAGCGTAGTCGCGGGGGCCTACAATGAGCAGTTCTTC. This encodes CASSVVAGAYNEQFF.

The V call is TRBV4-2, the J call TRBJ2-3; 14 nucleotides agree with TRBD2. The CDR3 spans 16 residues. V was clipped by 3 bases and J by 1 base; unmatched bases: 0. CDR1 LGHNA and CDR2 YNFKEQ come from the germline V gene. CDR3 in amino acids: CASSQGLAGGTDTQYF. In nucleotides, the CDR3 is TGTGCCAGCAGCCAGGGACTAGCGGGGGGCACAGATACGCAGTATTTT.

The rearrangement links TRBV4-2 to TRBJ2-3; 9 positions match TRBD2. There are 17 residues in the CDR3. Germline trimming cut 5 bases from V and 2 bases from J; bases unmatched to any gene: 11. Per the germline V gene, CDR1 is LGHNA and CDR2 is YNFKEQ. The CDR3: CASSGLAGPPPTDTQYF. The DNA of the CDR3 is TGTGCCAGCAGCGGGCTAGCGGGGCCTCCCCCCACAGATACGCAGTATTTT.

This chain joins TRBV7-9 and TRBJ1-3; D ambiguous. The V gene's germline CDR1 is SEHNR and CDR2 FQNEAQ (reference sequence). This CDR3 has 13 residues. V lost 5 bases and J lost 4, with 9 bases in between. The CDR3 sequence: CASSPPSGNTIYF. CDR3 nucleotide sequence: TGTGCCAGCAGCCCCCCTTCAGGAAACACCATATATTTT.

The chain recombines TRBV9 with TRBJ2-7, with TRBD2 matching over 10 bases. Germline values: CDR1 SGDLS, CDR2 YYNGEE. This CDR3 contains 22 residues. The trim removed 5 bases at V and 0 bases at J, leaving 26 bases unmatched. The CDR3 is CASSPPGLAWRRRLADSYEQYF. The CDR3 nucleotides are TGTGCCAGCAGTCCACCGGGACTAGCGTGGAGGAGACGGCTAGCGGACTCCTACGAGCAGTACTTC.

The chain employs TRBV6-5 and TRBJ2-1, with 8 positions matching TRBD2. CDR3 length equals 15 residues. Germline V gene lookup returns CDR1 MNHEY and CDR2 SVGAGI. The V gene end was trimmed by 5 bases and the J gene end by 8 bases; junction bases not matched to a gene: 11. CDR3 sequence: CASSNGLAVVYEQFF. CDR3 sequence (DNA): TGTGCCAGCAGTAACGGACTAGCCGTGGTGTATGAGCAGTTCTTC.

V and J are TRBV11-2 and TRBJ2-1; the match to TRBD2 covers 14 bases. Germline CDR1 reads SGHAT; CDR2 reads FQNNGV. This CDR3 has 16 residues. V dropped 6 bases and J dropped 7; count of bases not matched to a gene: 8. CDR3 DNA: TGTGCCAGCAGAGGGACTAGCGGGAGAGGGTCAAATGAGCAGTTCTTC. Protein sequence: CASRGTSGRGSNEQFF.

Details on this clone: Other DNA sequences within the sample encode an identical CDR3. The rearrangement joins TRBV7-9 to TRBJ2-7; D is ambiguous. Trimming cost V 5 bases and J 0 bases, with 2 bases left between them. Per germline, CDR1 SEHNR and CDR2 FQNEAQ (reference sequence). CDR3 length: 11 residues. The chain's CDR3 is CASSRSYEQYF. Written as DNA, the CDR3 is TGTGCCAGCAGCCGCTCCTACGAGCAGTACTTC.

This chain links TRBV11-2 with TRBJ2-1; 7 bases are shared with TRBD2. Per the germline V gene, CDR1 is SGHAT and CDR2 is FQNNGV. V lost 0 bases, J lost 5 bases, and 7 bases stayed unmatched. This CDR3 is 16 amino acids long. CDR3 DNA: TGTGCCAGCAGCTTAGATACCTGGGGAGGGGACAATGAGCAGTTCTTC. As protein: CASSLDTWGGDNEQFF.

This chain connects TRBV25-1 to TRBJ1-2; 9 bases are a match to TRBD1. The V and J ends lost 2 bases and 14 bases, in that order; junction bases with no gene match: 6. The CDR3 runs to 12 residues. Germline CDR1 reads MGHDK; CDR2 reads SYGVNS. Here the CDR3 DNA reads TGTGCCAGCAGTGAAAGAGGACAGGGGAAGACCTTC. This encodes CASSERGQGKTF.

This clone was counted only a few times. The CDR3 DNA is TGTGCCAGCAGCCGTTCGACGGGAAACACCATATATTTT. This encodes CASSRSTGNTIYF. The V and J genes are TRBV28 and TRBJ1-3; no reliable D call. V gave up 6 bases and J gave up 4 bases, with 10 bases separating them. The CDR3 length is 13 residues. Germline values: CDR1 MDHEN, CDR2 SYDVKM.

CDR3 sequence: CASSWTGYNEQFF. In DNA form, the CDR3 reads TGTGCCAGTAGTTGGACCGGGTACAATGAGCAGTTCTTC. The rearrangement joins TRBV19 to TRBJ2-1; D gene unclear. The CDR3 consists of 13 residues. The V gene lost 5 bases and the J gene lost 4 bases, with 9 bases spanning the gap. The germline V gene encodes CDR1 LNHDA and CDR2 SQIVND (reference sequence).

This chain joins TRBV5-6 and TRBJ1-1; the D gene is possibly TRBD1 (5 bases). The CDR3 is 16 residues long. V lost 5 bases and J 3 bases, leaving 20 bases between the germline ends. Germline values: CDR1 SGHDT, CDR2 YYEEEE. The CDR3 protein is CASSSAAYRFHTEAFF. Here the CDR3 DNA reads TGTGCCAGCAGTTCGGCCGCCTACAGGTTCCACACTGAAGCTTTCTTT.

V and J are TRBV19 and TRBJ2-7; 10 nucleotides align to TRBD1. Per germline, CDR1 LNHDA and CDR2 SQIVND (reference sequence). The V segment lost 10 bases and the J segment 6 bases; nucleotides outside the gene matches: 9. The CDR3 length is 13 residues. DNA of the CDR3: TGTGCCAAAGTCGGGACAGGGGAGTCCGAGCAGTACTTC. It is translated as CAKVGTGESEQYF.

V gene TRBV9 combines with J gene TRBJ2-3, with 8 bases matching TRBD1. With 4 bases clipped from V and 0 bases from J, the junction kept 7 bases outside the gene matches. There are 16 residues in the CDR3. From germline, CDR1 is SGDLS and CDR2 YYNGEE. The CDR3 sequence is CASSSPTGVSTDTQYF. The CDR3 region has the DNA TGTGCCAGCAGCTCACCGACAGGGGTGAGCACAGATACGCAGTATTTT.

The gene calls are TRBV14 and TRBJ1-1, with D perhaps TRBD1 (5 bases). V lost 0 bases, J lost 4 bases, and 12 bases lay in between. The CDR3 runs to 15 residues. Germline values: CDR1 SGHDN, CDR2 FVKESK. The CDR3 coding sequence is TGTGCCAGCAGCCAAGAAAGGGGATTGTCCACTGAAGCTTTCTTT. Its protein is CASSQERGLSTEAFF. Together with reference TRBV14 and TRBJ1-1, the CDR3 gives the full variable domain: EAGVTQFPSHSVIEKGQTVTLRCDPISGHDNLYWYRRVMGKEIKFLLHFVKESKQDESGMPNNRFLAERTGGTYSTLKVQPAELEDSGVYFCASSQERGLSTEAFFGQGTRLTVV.

The CDR3 DNA reads TGTGCCAGAGGGGAGGGCACAGATACGCAGTATTTT. Translation gives CARGEGTDTQYF. This chain joins TRBV6-1 and TRBJ2-3; a possible D gene is TRBD2 (6 bases). The V gene's germline CDR1 is MNHNS and CDR2 SASEGT. The CDR3 covers 12 residues. V was trimmed by 9 bases and J by 1 base, leaving 8 bases between them.

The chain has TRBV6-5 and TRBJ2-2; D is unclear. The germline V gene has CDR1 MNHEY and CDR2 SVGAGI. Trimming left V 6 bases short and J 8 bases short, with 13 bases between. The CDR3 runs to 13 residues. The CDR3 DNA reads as TGTGCCAGCAGCCACCGCAATTTTGGGGAGCTGTTTTTT. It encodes CASSHRNFGELFF.

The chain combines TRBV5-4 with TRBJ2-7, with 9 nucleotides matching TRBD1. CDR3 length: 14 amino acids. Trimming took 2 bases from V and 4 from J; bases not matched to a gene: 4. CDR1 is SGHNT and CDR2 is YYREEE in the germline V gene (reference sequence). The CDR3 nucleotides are TGTGCCAGCAGCTTTGGGACAGGGAGTTACGAGCAGTACTTC. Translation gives CASSFGTGSYEQYF.

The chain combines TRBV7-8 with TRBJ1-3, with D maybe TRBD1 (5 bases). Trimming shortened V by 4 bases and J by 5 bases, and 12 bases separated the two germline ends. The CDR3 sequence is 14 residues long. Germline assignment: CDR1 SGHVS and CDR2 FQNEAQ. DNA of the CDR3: TGTGCCAGCAGCTCAGAGACGGACAGAAACACCATATATTTT. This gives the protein CASSSETDRNTIYF.

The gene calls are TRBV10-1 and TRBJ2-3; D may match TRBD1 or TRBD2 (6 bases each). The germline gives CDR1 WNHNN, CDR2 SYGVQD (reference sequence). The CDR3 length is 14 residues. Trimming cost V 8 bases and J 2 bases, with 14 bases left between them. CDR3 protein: CASWMRGHTDTQYF. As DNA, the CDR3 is TGCGCCAGCTGGATGCGGGGACACACAGATACGCAGTATTTT.

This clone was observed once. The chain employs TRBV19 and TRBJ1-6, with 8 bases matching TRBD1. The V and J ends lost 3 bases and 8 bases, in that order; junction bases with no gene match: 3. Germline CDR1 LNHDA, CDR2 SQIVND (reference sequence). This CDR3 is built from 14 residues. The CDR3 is CASSIDRGDSPLHF. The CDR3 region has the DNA TGTGCCAGTAGTATTGACAGGGGTGATTCACCCCTCCACTTT.

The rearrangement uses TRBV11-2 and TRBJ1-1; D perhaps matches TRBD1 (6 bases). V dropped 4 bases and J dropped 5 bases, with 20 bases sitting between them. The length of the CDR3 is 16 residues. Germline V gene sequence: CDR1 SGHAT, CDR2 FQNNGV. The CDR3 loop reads CASSSTPGTPATEAFF. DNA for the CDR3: TGTGCCAGCAGCTCGACACCCGGGACACCTGCTACTGAAGCTTTCTTT.

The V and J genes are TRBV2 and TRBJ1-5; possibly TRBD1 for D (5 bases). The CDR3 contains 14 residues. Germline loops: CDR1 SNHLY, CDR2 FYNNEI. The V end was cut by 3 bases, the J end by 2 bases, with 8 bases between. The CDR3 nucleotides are TGTGCCAGCAGTGATCGGGGCGGCAATCAGCCCCAGCATTTT. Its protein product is CASSDRGGNQPQHF.